This T cell receptor beta chain is drawn from a study of vaccination effects on CD4 cells after COVID-19. About the study: Post-vaccine samples followed the second dose by a median of 72 days.

Sequenced by immunoSEQ multiplex PCR; TCRdb stores in-frame clones only, minus some. The data contain 70,000 to 85,000 clones, about 86% of them singletons. A word on this clone: Its antigen is unidentified.

The germline CDR1 and CDR2 sequences are SEHNR and FQNEAQ (reference sequence). Trimming removed 3 bases from V and 1 base from J, with 9 bases in between. This CDR3 has 14 residues. Viral peptide pools were used in the ViraFEST assay to expand antigen-specific CD4+ T cells, and sequencing came afterward. The authors isolated CD4+ T cells after about eleven days of culture. Each participant was given two doses of one vaccine (BNT162b2 or mRNA-1273). Material: CD4+ T cells from PBMCs cultured with HCoV-229E spike peptides, obtained after COVID-19 vaccination. This clonotype was sampled from a human donor who received a COVID-19 vaccine. The V gene is TRBV7-9, the J gene TRBJ1-1; no firm D call. The CDR3 DNA reads as TGTGCCAGCAGCTTGAATGGCGGGAACACTGAAGCTTTCTTT. Amino acids: CASSLNGGNTEAFF.